The clone carrying this T cell receptor (beta chain) was seen only once. Its antigen remains unidentified. The PCR employed 60 Vbeta primers together with 13 Jbeta primers. Original handling: Around 80 million unique TCR beta chains, 10 million to 13 million of them shared, were counted by a later analysis. Produced via immunoSEQ multiplex PCR; TCRdb's table is partial and in-frame only. V and J calls and clone size are copied from that table; D and trimming were computed from the DNA. The repertoire consists of tens of thousands of clones, with 78% occurring once and the leading ten covering 3.5% to 5.5%. The data were obtained in a study of cytomegalovirus exposure and HLA in healthy donors. Study outcomes and limitations: There was a cluster of highly shared sequence variants that was likely a sequencing artifact.

The sequence was obtained from a man aged 35 to 55 in good health and CMV-seronegative. Material for sequencing was PBMCs.

CDR3 coding DNA: TGTGCCAGTAGTACCCTAGCGGGAGGGCCGGGCGAGCAGTACTTC. Its protein product is CASSTLAGGPGEQYF. This chain joins TRBV19 and TRBJ2-7; 12 positions agree with TRBD2. The CDR3 sequence is 15 residues long. J lost 6 bases, V lost 4 bases, and 7 bases had no gene match. Germline V CDR1 and CDR2: LNHDA, SQIVND (reference sequence).